Listed here are 30 T cell receptor beta chains from one sample, sequenced in a study of CD4 T cells in relation to SARS-CoV-2 and coronaviruses. No antigen has been identified for these receptors. The protocol was immunoSEQ multiplex PCR, while the TCRdb copy is restricted to in-frame clones and leaves out a portion. Here the sample spans around 34,000 clones, around 74% being singletons. Sequencing input: memory CD4+ T cells from PBMCs, cultured in vitro. Receptors were obtained from an adult with COVID-19.

This chain connects TRBV6-6 to TRBJ2-6; D perhaps matches TRBD2 (6 bases). CDR3 length: 16 amino acids. Germline loops: CDR1 MNHNY, CDR2 SVGAGI (reference sequence). V lost 0 bases, J lost 4 bases, and 10 bases lay in between. CDR3: CASSYSGGTGANVLTF. CDR3 nucleotides: TGTGCCAGCAGTTACTCCGGAGGGACGGGGGCCAACGTCCTGACTTTC.

V usage is TRBV5-1 and J usage is TRBJ2-2, with 7 bases fitting TRBD1. The germline V gene encodes CDR1 SGHRS and CDR2 YFSETQ. The ends lost 4 bases at V and 6 bases at J; junction bases unmatched: 9. The CDR3 is made up of 15 amino acids. Here the CDR3 reads CASSQRSTGAGELFF. The CDR3 nucleotides read TGCGCCAGCAGCCAGAGAAGTACAGGGGCCGGGGAGCTGTTTTTT.

The chain uses TRBV6-5 and TRBJ2-3; tentatively, D is TRBD2 (5 bases). V lost 6 bases, J lost 4 bases, and 11 bases lay in between. CDR1 and CDR2 from the germline V gene are MNHEY and SVGAGI. This CDR3 is 13 amino acids long. CDR3 coding DNA: TGTGCCAGCAGCCCCGGACTCCCAGATACGCAGTATTTT. Protein: CASSPGLPDTQYF.

The V and J genes are TRBV5-5 and TRBJ2-7, with a weak D call TRBD2 (6 bases). The V and J ends lost 5 bases and 7 bases respectively, with 19 bases between them. This CDR3 is built from 14 residues. The germline V gene encodes CDR1 SGHKS and CDR2 YYEKEE (reference sequence). The CDR3 DNA follows: TGTGCCAGCAGACCCGGGACTTCGGGGTGGGAGCAGTACTTC. This gives the protein CASRPGTSGWEQYF.

This clone has more than one count but fewer than ten. The genes are TRBV6-5 and TRBJ1-4; 8 bases align to TRBD1. After removal of 6 bases from V and 7 bases from J, the junction contained 10 bases not matched to a gene. Germline CDR1 MNHEY, CDR2 SVGAGI. The CDR3 loop spans 15 amino acids. The CDR3 loop is CASSLGQGRPEKLFF. CDR3 coding DNA: TGTGCCAGCAGCCTAGGACAGGGCAGGCCTGAAAAACTGTTTTTT.

The gene calls are TRBV6-5 and TRBJ2-3, with unresolved D. Trimming stripped 6 bases from V and 4 bases from J, with 14 bases between. CDR1 is MNHEY and CDR2 is SVGAGI in the germline V gene. The CDR3 contains 14 residues. CDR3 loop: CASSPGRRADTQYF. In DNA, the CDR3 is TGTGCCAGCAGCCCGGGCCGGAGAGCAGATACGCAGTATTTT.

The chain combines TRBV24-1 with TRBJ2-1; 10 bases fit TRBD2. Unmatched junction bases numbered 6, after V lost 3 bases and J lost 5 bases. Germline assignment: CDR1 KGHDR and CDR2 SFDVKD. CDR3 length: 16 amino acids. The CDR3 coding sequence is TGTGCCACCAGTGATGAAGGACTAGCGGAGAACAATGAGCAGTTCTTC. It yields the protein CATSDEGLAENNEQFF.

J is TRBJ2-1 and V is TRBV29-1, with TRBD2 identical over 13 bases. The germline V gene has CDR1 SQVTM and CDR2 ANQGSEA. The CDR3 length is 17 residues. The ends lost 7 bases at V and 1 base at J; junction bases unmatched: 10. The CDR3 here is CSGRTSGRIRSYNEQFF. Here the CDR3 DNA reads TGCAGCGGAAGGACTAGCGGGAGAATCCGGTCCTACAATGAGCAGTTCTTC.

The V call is TRBV19, the J call TRBJ1-1; D ambiguous. This CDR3 region has 14 residues. From germline, CDR1 is LNHDA and CDR2 SQIVND (reference sequence). V was trimmed by 0 bases and J by 1 base, leaving 6 bases between them. CDR3 protein: CASSIEGQNTEAFF. For the CDR3, the DNA is TGTGCCAGTAGTATAGAGGGCCAGAACACTGAAGCTTTCTTT.

The V gene is TRBV30, the J gene TRBJ1-2, with 9 bases identical to TRBD1. The CDR3 length is 12 residues. Trimming at V came to 6 bases and at J to 5 bases, leaving 4 bases not matched to a gene. Germline loops: CDR1 GTSNPN, CDR2 SVGIG (reference sequence). This chain's CDR3 is CACGDRVYGYTF. DNA of the CDR3: TGTGCCTGCGGGGACAGGGTTTATGGCTACACCTTC.

The J gene is TRBJ2-2, the V gene TRBV5-1; no clear D. The CDR3 runs to 14 residues. Deletions cut 0 bases from V and 3 bases from J, with 6 bases between. Germline CDR1 is SGHRS and CDR2 is YFSETQ. CDR3 loop: CASSLEWDTGELFF. CDR3 DNA sequence: TGCGCCAGCAGCTTGGAATGGGACACCGGGGAGCTGTTTTTT. The variable domain in full, completed from reference TRBV5-1 and TRBJ2-2, reads KAGVTQTPRYLIKTRGQQVTLSCSPISGHRSVSWYQQTPGQGLQFLFEYFSETQRNKGNFPGRFSGRQFSNSRSEMNVSTLELGDSALYLCASSLEWDTGELFFGEGSRLTVL.

This rearrangement joins TRBV19 to TRBJ2-7; 7 nucleotides agree with TRBD2. The trim removed 3 bases at V and 3 bases at J, leaving 5 bases unmatched. This CDR3 has 14 amino acids. CDR1 LNHDA and CDR2 SQIVND come from the germline V gene (reference sequence). The DNA of the CDR3 is TGTGCCAGTAGTATCTCGGGAGGTATCTACGAGCAGTACTTC. The encoded protein is CASSISGGIYEQYF.

This chain connects TRBV25-1 to TRBJ1-2; 9 bases agree with TRBD1. Trimming cost V 5 bases and J 6 bases; bases outside gene matches: 7. This CDR3 has 14 amino acids. Germline-derived CDR1 and CDR2 are MGHDK and SYGVNS. The CDR3: CASSSRDRENGYTF. CDR3 coding DNA: TGTGCCAGCAGTTCCCGGGACAGGGAGAATGGCTACACCTTC.

The chain combines TRBV2 with TRBJ2-2, with D tentatively TRBD1 or TRBD2 (6 bases each). Germline V gene data show CDR1 as SNHLY and CDR2 as FYNNEI. The CDR3 runs 15 residues. The ends were cut back, 6 bases at V and 3 bases at J, with 14 bases in the middle. The CDR3 is CASRLGGPDTGELFF. The CDR3 nucleotides are TGTGCCAGCAGGCTGGGGGGCCCCGACACCGGGGAGCTGTTTTTT.

The chain has TRBV19 and TRBJ1-6; D may be TRBD1 (6 bases). V dropped 3 bases and J dropped 5 bases, with 8 bases sitting between them. The CDR3 length is 14 residues. Germline CDR1 LNHDA, CDR2 SQIVND (reference sequence). The CDR3 protein is CASSIGTNNSPLHF. The CDR3, as DNA: TGTGCCAGTAGTATCGGGACAAATAATTCACCCCTCCACTTT.

The chain has TRBV7-3 and TRBJ2-3; the D gene is possibly TRBD2 (5 bases). From germline, CDR1 is SGHTA and CDR2 FQGTGA. This CDR3 contains 14 residues. The V end was cut by 0 bases, the J end by 8 bases, with 12 bases between. The CDR3 spells CASSLTQDSGTQYF. The CDR3 DNA is TGTGCCAGCAGCTTAACGCAGGACTCCGGTACGCAGTATTTT.

This clone has only a few counts. The chain is built from TRBV6-4 and TRBJ2-7; 8 nucleotides agree with TRBD2. The CDR3 runs to 17 residues. CDR1 is MRHNA, CDR2 SNTAGT, per germline. The V and J ends lost 0 bases and 1 base, in that order; junction bases with no gene match: 8. Here the CDR3 reads CASSDSTSVDRSYEQYF. The CDR3, as DNA: TGTGCCAGCAGTGACTCGACTAGCGTTGATCGTTCCTACGAGCAGTACTTC.

The CDR3 sequence is CASSLGGAPGYTF. CDR3 in DNA: TGTGCCAGCAGCTTAGGGGGAGCCCCTGGCTACACCTTC. This rearrangement joins TRBV5-4 to TRBJ1-2, with D perhaps matching TRBD1 (6 bases). Looked up from germline, CDR1 is SGHNT and CDR2 is YYREEE (reference sequence). V gave up 2 bases and J gave up 7 bases, with 12 bases separating them. This CDR3 spans 13 amino acids.

This clone was observed a few times. The genes are TRBV12-2 and TRBJ2-1; no check of the table's D call, TRBD1, against the DNA was made. TRBV12-2 is flagged as a pseudogene. The CDR3 is 17 amino acids. In nucleotides, the CDR3 is TGTGCAAGTCGCTTAATCCAGGACAGGGTGTCCTACAATGAGCAGTTCTTC. Translation: CASRLIQDRVSYNEQFF.

With respect to this clone: One end of the junction does not line up with germline, which may come from a read error. The J gene is TRBJ2-3, the V gene TRBV7-7, with D perhaps TRBD2 (6 bases). Germline CDR1 and CDR2: SSHAT and FNYEAQ (reference sequence). The CDR3 loop spans 20 amino acids. The CDR3 loop reads CASSLAPPGVAGLSTDTQYF. The CDR3 region has the DNA TGTGCTAGCAGCTTAGCCCCCCCGGGGGTCGCGGGTCTCAGCACAGATACGCAGTATTTT.

This rearrangement joins TRBV24-1 to TRBJ2-3, with D uncertain. V was cut by 5 bases and J by 2 bases, with 13 bases left in between. In germline, CDR1 is KGHDR, CDR2 SFDVKD. The CDR3 extends over 15 amino acids. CDR3 in DNA: TGTGCCACCAGTGTTGGAACGGGTGTCACAGATACGCAGTATTTT. Protein product: CATSVGTGVTDTQYF.

This clone was seen a single time. The chain links TRBV5-1 to TRBJ2-5; D is possibly TRBD1 (5 bases). This CDR3 has 15 amino acids. V shed 2 bases and J shed 6 bases, with 17 bases lying between them. The germline gives CDR1 SGHRS, CDR2 YFSETQ. In DNA form, the CDR3 reads TGCGCCAGCAGCTTAGGGGTTCTTGGGATACAGACCCAGTACTTC. Translated: CASSLGVLGIQTQYF.

This clone has a single count. The V and J genes are TRBV30 and TRBJ2-3; TRBD2 matches 8 bases. The CDR3 is 18 amino acids. Germline V gene data show CDR1 as GTSNPN and CDR2 as SVGIG (reference sequence). Losses at the gene ends were 5 bases for V and 1 base for J; bases not matched to a gene: 17. This CDR3 reads CAWGTPAGGPLGTDTQYF. The CDR3 DNA reads as TGTGCCTGGGGGACCCCTGCGGGAGGACCCCTCGGCACAGATACGCAGTATTTT.

V gene TRBV5-6 combines with J gene TRBJ2-1, with TRBD1 matching over 7 bases. The length of the CDR3 is 13 residues. From germline, CDR1 is SGHDT and CDR2 YYEEEE. The ends lost 9 bases at V and 5 bases at J; junction bases unmatched: 8. The CDR3 is CATQGSLHNEQFF. As DNA, the CDR3 is TGTGCCACACAGGGGTCCCTCCACAATGAGCAGTTCTTC.

The count of this clone is one. The CDR3 region is CASSFGRGVLYF. The CDR3 bases are TGTGCCAGCAGTTTCGGTAGGGGGGTTCTATACTTC. The chain couples TRBV12-3 or TRBV12-4 to TRBJ2-7, with D perhaps TRBD1 or TRBD2 (6 bases each). The ends were cut back, 3 bases at V and 13 bases at J, with 16 bases in the middle. The CDR3 is 12 residues long.

This clone has just a few counts. This chain uses TRBV4-2 with TRBJ2-5; TRBD2 matches 8 bases. CDR3 length equals 17 residues. After removal of 1 base from V and 5 bases from J, the junction contained 12 bases not matched to a gene. Per germline, CDR1 LGHNA and CDR2 YNFKEQ. CDR3 loop: CASSQVLGLAWGETQYF. The CDR3 DNA sequence: TGTGCCAGCAGCCAAGTGCTTGGACTAGCTTGGGGGGAGACCCAGTACTTC.

The chain combines TRBV2 with TRBJ2-7; 9 bases align to TRBD1. Germline V gene data show CDR1 as SNHLY and CDR2 as FYNNEI. Losses at the gene ends were 5 bases for V and 4 bases for J; bases not matched to a gene: 9. The CDR3 is 15 amino acids. The CDR3 loop is CASSYVGQGYYEQYF. The CDR3, as DNA: TGTGCCAGCAGTTATGTGGGACAGGGATATTACGAGCAGTACTTC.

The chain's CDR3 is CASSPFTGTGELFF. Written as DNA, the CDR3 is TGTGCCAGCAGCCCTTTCACCGGCACCGGGGAGCTGTTTTTT. V usage is TRBV6-6 and J usage is TRBJ2-2; D is ambiguous. V was shortened by 6 bases and J by 4 bases, with 12 bases between the two germline ends. CDR1 and CDR2 from the germline V gene are MNHNY and SVGAGI (reference sequence). This CDR3 has 14 amino acids.

V and J are TRBV4-2 and TRBJ2-6; no clear D. Germline assignment: CDR1 LGHNA and CDR2 YNFKEQ. The CDR3 consists of 18 residues. V was shortened by 0 bases and J by 4 bases, with 16 bases between the two germline ends. The CDR3 DNA is TGTGCCAGCAGCCAAGAGGCGGCCCAAGCGTCCGGGGCCAACGTCCTGACTTTC. Translating it yields CASSQEAAQASGANVLTF.

The chain employs TRBV5-4 and TRBJ1-2, with 8 positions matching TRBD1. This CDR3 is 15 amino acids long. Germline V gene sequence: CDR1 SGHNT, CDR2 YYREEE (reference sequence). J was trimmed by 7 bases and V by 3 bases; bases with no gene match: 11. The CDR3 loop reads CASSSAGTGGLGYTF. The CDR3 nucleotides read TGTGCCAGCAGCTCCGCCGGGACAGGAGGGCTTGGCTACACCTTC.